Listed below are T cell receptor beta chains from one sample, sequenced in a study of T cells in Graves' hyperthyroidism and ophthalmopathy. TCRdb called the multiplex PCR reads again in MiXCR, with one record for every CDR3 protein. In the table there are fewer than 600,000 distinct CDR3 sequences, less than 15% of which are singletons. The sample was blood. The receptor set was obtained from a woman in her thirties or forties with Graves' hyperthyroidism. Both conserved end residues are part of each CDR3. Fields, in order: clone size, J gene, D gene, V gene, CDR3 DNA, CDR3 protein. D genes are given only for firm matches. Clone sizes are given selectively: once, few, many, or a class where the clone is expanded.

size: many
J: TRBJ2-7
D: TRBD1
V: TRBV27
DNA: TGTGCCAGCAGTTTATCAGGGGGCCGGTCCTACGAGCAGTACTTC
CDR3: CASSLSGGRSYEQYF

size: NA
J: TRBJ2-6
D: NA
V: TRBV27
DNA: TGTGCCAGCAGTTTATCGGGCGGGACTGGGGCCAACGTCCTGACTTTC
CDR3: CASSLSGGTGANVLTF

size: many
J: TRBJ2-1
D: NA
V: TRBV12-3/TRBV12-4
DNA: TGTGCCAGCAGTTTAGTCTGGAAAAGCGCAAATGAGCAGTTCTTC
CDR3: CASSLVWKSANEQFF

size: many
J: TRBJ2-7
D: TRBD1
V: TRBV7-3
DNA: TGTGCCAGCAGCTTACTTCCCGGGACAGGGGTAGAGCAGTACTTC
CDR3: CASSLLPGTGVEQYF

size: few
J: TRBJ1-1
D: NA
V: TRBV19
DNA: TGTGCCAGTAGTACCGTGGGGACCGGATCAAGGGCTTTCTTT
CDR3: CASSTVGTGSRAFF

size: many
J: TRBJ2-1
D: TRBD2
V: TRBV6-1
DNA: TGTGCCAGCAGTCTCCCCGGGACTAGCGGGAGTGTTGAGCAGTTCTTC
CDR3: CASSLPGTSGSVEQFF

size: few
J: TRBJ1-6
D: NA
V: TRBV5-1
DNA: TGCGCCAGCAGGCGGGACGGAGGGAACAATTCACCCCTCCACTTT
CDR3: CASRRDGGNNSPLHF

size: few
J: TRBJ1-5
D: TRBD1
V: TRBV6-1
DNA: TGTGCCAGCAGTCGGTCGGGACAGGCATCGAATCAGCCCCAGCATTTT
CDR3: CASSRSGQASNQPQHF

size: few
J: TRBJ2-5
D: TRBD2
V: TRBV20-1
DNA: TGCAGTGCTAGTAAAATGGCGGGAGCGGGCCAAGAGACCCAGTACTTC
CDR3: CSASKMAGAGQETQYF

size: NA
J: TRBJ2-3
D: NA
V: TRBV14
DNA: TGTGCCAGCAACCCATTTTTAGGAGGAGGCAGCACAGATACGCAGTATTTT
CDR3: CASNPFLGGGSTDTQYF

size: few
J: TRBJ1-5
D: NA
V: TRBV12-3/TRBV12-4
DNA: TGTGCCAGCACGCATGGGGCTCAGCTCCAGCATTTT
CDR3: CASTHGAQLQHF

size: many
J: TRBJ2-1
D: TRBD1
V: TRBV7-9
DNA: TGTGCCAGCAGCTTGGGGGACAGACTATCCTACAATGAGCAGTTCTTC
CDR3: CASSLGDRLSYNEQFF

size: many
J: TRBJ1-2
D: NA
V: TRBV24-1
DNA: TGTGCCACAAGGGGAGCTGACTATGGCTACACCTTC
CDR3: CATRGADYGYTF

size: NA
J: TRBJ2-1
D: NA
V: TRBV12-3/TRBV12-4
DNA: TGTGCCAGCAGTTTACTTGGGAGGTACAATGAGCAGTTCTTC
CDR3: CASSLLGRYNEQFF

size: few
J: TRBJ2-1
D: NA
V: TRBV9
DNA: TGTGCCAGCAGCGTAGCTAAGGTGGCGAGCTCCTACAATGAGCAGTTCTTC
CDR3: CASSVAKVASSYNEQFF

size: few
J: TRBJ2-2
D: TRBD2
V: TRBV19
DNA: TGTGCCAGTAGTGCAGGACTAGCCGGGGAGCTGTTTTTT
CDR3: CASSAGLAGELFF

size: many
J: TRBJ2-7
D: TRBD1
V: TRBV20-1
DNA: TGCAGTGTCACGACAGGGGGCCTAAACGAGCAGTACTTC
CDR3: CSVTTGGLNEQYF

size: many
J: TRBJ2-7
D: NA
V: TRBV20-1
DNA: TGCAGTGCTAGCGGTTCAGTTTCTCCGTACGAGCAGTACTTC
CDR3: CSASGSVSPYEQYF

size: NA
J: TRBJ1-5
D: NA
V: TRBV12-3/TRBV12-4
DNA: TGTGCCAGCAGTTTAGCGAGGGGGGGAGGTCAGCCCCAGCATTTT
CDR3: CASSLARGGGQPQHF

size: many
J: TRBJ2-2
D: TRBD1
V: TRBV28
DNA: TGTGCCAGCAGTTTAACTGGGACAGTAGACACCGGGGAGCTGTTTTTT
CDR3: CASSLTGTVDTGELFF

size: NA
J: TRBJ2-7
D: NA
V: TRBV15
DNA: TGTGCCACCAGCAGAGGTGGGGGCTTCTACGAGCAGTACTTC
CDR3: CATSRGGGFYEQYF

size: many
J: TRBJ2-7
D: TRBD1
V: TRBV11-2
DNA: TGTGCCAGCAGCTTAGATCTGGGACAGGGTATGGGGGAGCAGTACTTC
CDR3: CASSLDLGQGMGEQYF

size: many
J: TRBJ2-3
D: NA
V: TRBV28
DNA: TGTGCCAGCAGCCTGCCTTCCCCAGATACGCAGTATTTT
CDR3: CASSLPSPDTQYF

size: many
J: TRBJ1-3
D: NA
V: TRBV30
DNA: TGTGCCTGGAGTCCAGGACAGTCCTCTGGAAACACCATATATTTT
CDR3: CAWSPGQSSGNTIYF

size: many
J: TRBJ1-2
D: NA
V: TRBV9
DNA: TGTGCCAGCAGCGCGACAGAGAACTATGGCTACACCTTC
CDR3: CASSATENYGYTF

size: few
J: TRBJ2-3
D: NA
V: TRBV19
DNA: TGTGCCAGTACTGGAGGGAGTTCGCAGTATTTT
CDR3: CASTGGSSQYF

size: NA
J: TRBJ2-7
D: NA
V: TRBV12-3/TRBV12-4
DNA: TGTGCCAGCAGTTGGCAGGGGTACGAGCAGTACTTC
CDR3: CASSWQGYEQYF

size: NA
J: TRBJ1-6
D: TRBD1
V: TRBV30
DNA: TGTGCCTGGAGTGGGACAGGGGTTGATAATTCACCCCTCCACTTT
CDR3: CAWSGTGVDNSPLHF

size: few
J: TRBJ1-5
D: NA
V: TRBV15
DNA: TGTGCCACCAGCAGAGATCGGCAGTATAGCAATCAGCCCCAGCATTTT
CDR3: CATSRDRQYSNQPQHF

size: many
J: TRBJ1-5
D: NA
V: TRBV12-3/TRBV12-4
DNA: TGTGCCAGCAGTTTAGCGCTGGGAGGTCAGCCCCAGCATTTT
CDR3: CASSLALGGQPQHF

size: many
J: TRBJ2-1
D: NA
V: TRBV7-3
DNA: TGTGCCAGCAGCTTAGGTTTTGCAGGGGGGTACAATGAGCAGTTCTTC
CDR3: CASSLGFAGGYNEQFF

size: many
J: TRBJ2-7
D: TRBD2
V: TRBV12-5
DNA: TGTGCTAGTGGCCCCGGGACTAGTCTGTACGAGCAGTACTTC
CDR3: CASGPGTSLYEQYF

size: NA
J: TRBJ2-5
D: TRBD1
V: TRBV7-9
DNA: TGTGCCAGCAGCCAACCTACAGGGGGGATTCCGGAGTACTTC
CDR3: CASSQPTGGIPEYF

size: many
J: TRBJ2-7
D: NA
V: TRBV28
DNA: TGTGCCAGCAGTTCTCGTACTAGGACTGTCGCCGAGCAGTACTTC
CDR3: CASSSRTRTVAEQYF

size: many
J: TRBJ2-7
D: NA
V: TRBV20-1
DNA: TGCAGCACAGGGACATCCTACGAGCAGTACTTC
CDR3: CSTGTSYEQYF

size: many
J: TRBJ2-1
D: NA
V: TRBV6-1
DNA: TGTGCCAGCATCCCGCCAGGGTCGCAGCGCTTCTACAATGAGCAGTTCTTC
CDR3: CASIPPGSQRFYNEQFF

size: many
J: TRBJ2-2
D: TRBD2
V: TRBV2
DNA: TGTGCCAGCAGTGGAATGGGCGGGGGCACCGGGGAGCTGTTTTTT
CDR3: CASSGMGGGTGELFF

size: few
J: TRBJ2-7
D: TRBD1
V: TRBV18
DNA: TGTGCCAGCTCGCCTAGACAGGGGCTAACCTACGAGCAGTACTTC
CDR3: CASSPRQGLTYEQYF

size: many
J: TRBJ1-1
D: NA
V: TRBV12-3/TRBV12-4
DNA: TGTGCCAGCAGCTGGAGGACGGTTAACACTGAAGCTTTCTTT
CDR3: CASSWRTVNTEAFF

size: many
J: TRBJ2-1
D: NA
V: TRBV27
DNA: TGTGCCAGCAGACCCGGACTACCCTACTACAATGAGCAGTTCTTC
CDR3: CASRPGLPYYNEQFF